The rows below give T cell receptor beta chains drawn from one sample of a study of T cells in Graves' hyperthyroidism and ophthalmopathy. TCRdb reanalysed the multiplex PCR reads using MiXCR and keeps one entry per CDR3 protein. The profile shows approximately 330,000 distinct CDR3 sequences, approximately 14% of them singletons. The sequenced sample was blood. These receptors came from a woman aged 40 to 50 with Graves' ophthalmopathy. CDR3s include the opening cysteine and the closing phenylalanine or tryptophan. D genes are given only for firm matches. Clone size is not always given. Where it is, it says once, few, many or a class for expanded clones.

CDR3nt: TGTGCCAGCAGTGCTCGACAGGAGGCCTACGAGCAGTACTTC
CDR3aa: CASSARQEAYEQYF
v_gene: TRBV6-1
j_gene: TRBJ2-7
abundance: NA
d_gene: NA

CDR3nt: TGTGCCAGCAGTTCCTACGAAACGAAACAGGGGGGCACTGAAGCTTTCTTT
CDR3aa: CASSSYETKQGGTEAFF
v_gene: TRBV12-3/TRBV12-4
j_gene: TRBJ1-1
abundance: many
d_gene: TRBD1

CDR3nt: TGCAGCGTTGATCGGGCTAACAGCCCAGATACGCAGTATTTT
CDR3aa: CSVDRANSPDTQYF
v_gene: TRBV29-1
j_gene: TRBJ2-3
abundance: many
d_gene: NA

CDR3nt: TGTGCCAGCGATGCCTGGAGTGGGAATGAGCAGTTCTTC
CDR3aa: CASDAWSGNEQFF
v_gene: TRBV5-8
j_gene: TRBJ2-1
abundance: many
d_gene: NA

CDR3nt: TGTGCCGGGCGGGCCCTGGACACTGAAGCTTTCTTT
CDR3aa: CAGRALDTEAFF
v_gene: TRBV7-9
j_gene: TRBJ1-1
abundance: many
d_gene: NA

CDR3nt: TGTGCCAGCAGTCGGACACCTCCAGATACGCAGTATTTT
CDR3aa: CASSRTPPDTQYF
v_gene: TRBV5-5
j_gene: TRBJ2-3
abundance: many
d_gene: NA

CDR3nt: TGTGCCAGCAGTTACGGGGGCACGGACGAGCAGTACTTC
CDR3aa: CASSYGGTDEQYF
v_gene: TRBV27
j_gene: TRBJ2-7
abundance: many
d_gene: NA

CDR3nt: TGCAGTGCTATCCGGGGGGCGACTAATCAGCCCCAGCATTTT
CDR3aa: CSAIRGATNQPQHF
v_gene: TRBV20-1
j_gene: TRBJ1-5
abundance: NA
d_gene: NA

CDR3nt: TGTGCCAGCAAACTGCGGGGGGCGCGAGAGACCCAGTACTTC
CDR3aa: CASKLRGARETQYF
v_gene: TRBV27
j_gene: TRBJ2-5
abundance: NA
d_gene: TRBD2

CDR3nt: TGTGCCAGCAGCTTAGTTCCGGGGGGGAGGGAGACCCAGTACTTC
CDR3aa: CASSLVPGGRETQYF
v_gene: TRBV11-2
j_gene: TRBJ2-5
abundance: few
d_gene: TRBD2

CDR3nt: TGTGCCAGCAGTGAAAAGGGAACGGAGAAACTGTTTTTT
CDR3aa: CASSEKGTEKLFF
v_gene: TRBV2
j_gene: TRBJ1-4
abundance: NA
d_gene: NA

CDR3nt: TGTGCCATCATATCCGGGTATGGCTACACCTTC
CDR3aa: CAIISGYGYTF
v_gene: TRBV10-3
j_gene: TRBJ1-2
abundance: many
d_gene: NA

CDR3nt: TGTGCCAGCAGCTTGGGTGGACATAGCTCCTACGAGCAGTACTTC
CDR3aa: CASSLGGHSSYEQYF
v_gene: TRBV11-3
j_gene: TRBJ2-7
abundance: NA
d_gene: NA

CDR3nt: TGTGCCAGCAGCTCGTTAAACGAGCAGTACTTC
CDR3aa: CASSSLNEQYF
v_gene: TRBV7-8
j_gene: TRBJ2-7
abundance: NA
d_gene: NA

CDR3nt: TGCAGCGTTGAATTAGCGGGGAAAGCCTACAATGAGCAGTTCTTC
CDR3aa: CSVELAGKAYNEQFF
v_gene: TRBV29-1
j_gene: TRBJ2-1
abundance: many
d_gene: TRBD2

CDR3nt: TGTGCCAGCAGTTTATTGGGACAGGGGGCGCCGACTAATGAAAAACTGTTTTTT
CDR3aa: CASSLLGQGAPTNEKLFF
v_gene: TRBV27
j_gene: TRBJ1-4
abundance: many
d_gene: TRBD1